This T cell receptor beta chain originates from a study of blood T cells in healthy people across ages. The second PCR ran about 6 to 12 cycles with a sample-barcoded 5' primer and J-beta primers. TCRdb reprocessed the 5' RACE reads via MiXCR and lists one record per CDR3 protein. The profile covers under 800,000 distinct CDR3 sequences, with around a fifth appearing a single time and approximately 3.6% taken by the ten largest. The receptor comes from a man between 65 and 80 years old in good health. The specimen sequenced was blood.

In DNA, the CDR3 is TGTGCCAGCAGCTCAACGGCGAGCTCCTATAATTCACCCCTCCACTTT. It yields the protein CASSSTASSYNSPLHF. The chain is built from TRBV7-2 and TRBJ1-6; unclear D gene. Trimming left V 4 bases short and J 0 bases short, with 10 bases between. The CDR3 runs to 16 residues. The germline CDR1 and CDR2 sequences are SGHTA and FQGNSA.